These T cell receptor beta chains were read from a single sample in a study of CD8 T cells in ankylosing spondylitis. TCRdb independently ran MiXCR on the 5' RACE reads; one entry per CDR3 protein. The sample lists about 160,000 distinct CDR3 sequences; around 8.9% were seen once. The sequenced material came from blood, either unsorted or a sorted T cell fraction (not recorded which). The receptors come from a female donor with ankylosing spondylitis or in good health (not recorded which). The conserved cysteine and the conserved F or W are not part of the CDR3 here. The order of the fields is V gene, CDR3 protein.

TRBV4-3	ASSPESGLLSGNTIY
TRBV27	ASSFGTSGRLGYNEQF
TRBV28	ASSSYATGTQY
TRBV23-1	ASSLLPKSYEQY
TRBV6-1	ASSETRGWTVTEAF
TRBV2	ASSETGTRFTGELF
TRBV5-1	ASSLQDRGETQY
TRBV13	ASSSTAGEVYRYEQY
TRBV4-3	ASSHQQDNEKLF
TRBV11-2	ASSWARGPEAF
TRBV7-8	ASSYSGQGIGYEQY
TRBV11-1	ASSLEGLRSFGDEQF
TRBV24-1	ATSGSLAGGPDTQY
TRBV27	ASSSGGDRPQH
TRBV12-3/TRBV12-4	ASSTQGPYEQY
TRBV7-2	ASSRTGASTDTQY
TRBV20-1	SARMAKAPSTDTQY
TRBV9	ASSVGPIATNEKLF
TRBV20-1	SAQFTGSRYEQY
TRBV29-1	SVAGTSGGYNEQF
TRBV20-1	SARPRGGTEAF
TRBV6-2/TRBV6-3	ASSYPHSEQY
TRBV6-1	ASSSQVLESSYEQY
TRBV12-3/TRBV12-4	ASSPTTGANTEAF
TRBV18	ASSPPGRGMEGYT
TRBV20-1	SASPDHGTSGFRPTDTQY
TRBV27	ASRDLAASSYNEQF
TRBV28	ASSSLDRSNEQF
TRBV3-1	ASSLPSRGAVWEQC
TRBV9	ASSDHSAEGRNTIY
TRBV4-3	ASLDTSGELF
TRBV24-1	ATRGGAGTQY
TRBV27	ASSYYNSPLH
TRBV6-2/TRBV6-3	ASSYSRNYEQY
TRBV13	ASSLSSRNEQF
TRBV6-5	ASSYIRQGSNEQF
TRBV6-1	ASSPVAVAGELF
TRBV6-5	ASSLGQGDQPQH
TRBV5-6	ASSWGTARGEQF
TRBV9	ASSAKGTSGRSGETQY
TRBV24-1	ATEWGYT
TRBV12-5	ASGLAGLAGTGELF
TRBV20-1	SAHKQSSYNSPLH
TRBV7-9	ASSLAREGETQY
TRBV24-1	ATSDLRGLGQETQY
TRBV20-1	SPQGGFNEKLF
TRBV10-3	AVASTGSSYNSPLH
TRBV19	ASSPPPWREGYEQY